This T cell receptor (beta chain) emerged from a study of blood T cell repertoires in COVID-19. Germline CDR1 and CDR2: PRHDT and FYEKMQ (reference sequence). V lost 2 bases and J 6 bases, leaving 10 bases between the germline ends. The CDR3 is 14 amino acids. Produced via immunoSEQ multiplex PCR; TCRdb's table is partial and in-frame only. The table lists about half a million clones, about 88% of them singletons, with around 7.9% in the top ten. The clonotype was recovered from a woman aged 55-70 years who had recovered from COVID-19. This chain joins TRBV13 and TRBJ1-4; no definite D call. Input material: PBMCs or T cells enriched from blood (not recorded which). The DNA for the CDR3 is TGTGCCAGCAGCTTATACGGGTTTGATGAAAAACTGTTTTTT. It yields the protein CASSLYGFDEKLFF.